The clone carrying this TCR beta chain was recorded many times. Its antigen remains unidentified. The entry originates in a study of CD8 T cells in ankylosing spondylitis. Study-wide results and limits: Clones that were linked to disease were CD8+ and were relatively rare in peripheral blood. Seemingly characteristic of ankylosing spondylitis blood was a TCR beta motif consisting of about 8 highly homologous variants.

A single record per CDR3 protein comes from TCRdb applying MiXCR to the 5' RACE reads. The sample gives 100,000 or so distinct CDR3 sequences, roughly 8.8% of which show up once; over 25% is in the top ten. After removal of 2 bases from V and 7 bases from J, the junction contained 3 bases not matched to a gene. The length of the CDR3 is 13 residues. Germline CDR1 reads ENHRY; CDR2 reads SYGVKD. This clonotype originated in a male donor with ankylosing spondylitis. This chain joins TRBV10-3 and TRBJ1-2, with 8 nucleotides matching TRBD1. Sample: blood, either unsorted or a sorted T cell fraction (not recorded which). In DNA form, the CDR3 reads TGTGCCATCAGTGAGCAGGGGGCTGGTGGCTACACCTTC. This gives the protein CAISEQGAGGYTF.